These 2 T cell receptor beta chains originate from one sample sequenced in a study of CD8 T cells in Susac syndrome. Random-hexamer reverse transcription was applied to 0.5 to 1 ug RNA. One entry per CDR3 protein results from TCRdb running MiXCR on the immunoSEQ multiplex PCR reads. The sample holds fewer than 200,000 distinct CDR3 sequences, around 94% seen once. Sequenced material: CD4+ T cells from PBMCs. The receptors were gathered from a human donor with Susac syndrome.

The chain combines TRBV29-1 with TRBJ2-2; D call uncertain. There are 14 residues in the CDR3. Per the germline V gene, CDR1 is SQVTM and CDR2 is ANQGSEA. V was cut by 4 bases and J by 1 base, with 10 bases left in between. CDR3 nucleotide sequence: TGCAGCGTTGTGGCAGAGTTGAACACCGGGGAGCTGTTTTTT. As protein: CSVVAELNTGELFF.

The genes are TRBV3-1 and TRBJ2-3; 14 nucleotides match TRBD2. Germline CDR1 and CDR2: LGHDT and YNNKEL (reference sequence). CDR3 length equals 16 residues. V lost 5 bases and J lost 4; bases outside the gene matches: 5. The CDR3 DNA is TGTGCCAGCAGCGAAGGACTAGCGGGGGGCTCAGATACGCAGTATTTT. It is translated as CASSEGLAGGSDTQYF.